This entry is about one TCR beta chain. Its cognate antigen has yet to be identified. Within one base of it there is no much larger clone, and no base qualities were kept. This sample was taken from a study of blood T cell repertoires in COVID-19 (dated by TCRdb to 2019 to 2021). At the level of the whole study: Samples from collaborators originated in the United States, Italy and Spain and spanned both the acute and convalescent phases of COVID-19. HLA class I and class II types, where available, came from metadata supplied by the sample provider rather than from assay-based typing. Deeply sampled blood TCRbeta repertoires from subjects exposed to, actively infected with, or recovered from COVID-19 were included in the dataset. The sample metadata nearly always contained a de-identified subject ID, COVID-19 status, age in years and sex. The samples were drawn from two sources: the first 160 participants of the ongoing ImmuneRACE study, and approximately 1,300 subjects contributed by 6 global collaborators. The prospective study material was composed of cDNA or gDNA derived from T cells, B-cell-depleted T cells, or PBMCs. The repertoires were released in a freely available public database intended as a resource for research on the immune response to SARS-CoV-2.

The CDR3 goes from the cysteine to the phenylalanine over 15 residues. Only CDR3 DNA remains: 45 bases, in frame from the first base. Trimming at the junction amounts to 0 bases on V and 4 bases on J, and the germline ends lie 10 bases apart. For CDR1 and CDR2, the germline V gene lists SGHRS and YFSETQ. TCRbeta CDR3 regions were amplified from genomic DNA by means of the immunoSEQ Assay, a bias-controlled multiplex PCR. The study's own analysis went as follows. Within the assay, amplification of reference gene primers was used to estimate how many nucleated cells each sample contained. Sequence reads were collapsed and filtered to measure the absolute abundance of every unique TCRbeta CDR3 rearrangement. For each sample, productive Simpson clonality was calculated by taking the square root of Simpson's diversity index across productive rearrangements. The clones in this table, taken by TCRdb from immuneACCESS, are in-frame only. Not every clone is retained; where verified, under half of the shortfall comes from an unresolved V gene, and the cause of the rest is unknown. Clone size and V and J calls were adopted from that table, with D and trimming inferred from the DNA. This sample is represented by more than 140,000 clones; approximately 86% of them were singletons. The ten largest clonotypes hold about 1.6% of the sample.

Each collaborating institution followed its own protocols to collect whole blood in K2EDTA tubes. For TCRbeta analysis, collaborators shipped samples in one of three forms: frozen whole blood, isolated PBMCs, or DNA extracted from either of those sample types. Points the paper makes about the study in general: How much clinical and demographic metadata was included differed by source and by participant, and the metadata was provided uncurated.

Sequencing was done on a sample of peripheral blood. The TCR comes from a woman in her sixties or seventies with acute or convalescent COVID-19. The chain joins TRBV5-1 to TRBJ2-2, with TRBD1 as a weak D call on 5 bases. Read as DNA, the sequence is TGCGCCAGCAGCTTGGGGCAGGGCTCCACCGGGGAGCTGTTTTTT. Translated, it gives CASSLGQGSTGELFF. With the portions outside the CDR3 filled from the reference TRBV5-1 and TRBJ2-2 genes, the complete variable region becomes KAGVTQTPRYLIKTRGQQVTLSCSPISGHRSVSWYQQTPGQGLQFLFEYFSETQRNKGNFPGRFSGRQFSNSRSEMNVSTLELGDSALYLCASSLGQGSTGELFFGEGSRLTVL.